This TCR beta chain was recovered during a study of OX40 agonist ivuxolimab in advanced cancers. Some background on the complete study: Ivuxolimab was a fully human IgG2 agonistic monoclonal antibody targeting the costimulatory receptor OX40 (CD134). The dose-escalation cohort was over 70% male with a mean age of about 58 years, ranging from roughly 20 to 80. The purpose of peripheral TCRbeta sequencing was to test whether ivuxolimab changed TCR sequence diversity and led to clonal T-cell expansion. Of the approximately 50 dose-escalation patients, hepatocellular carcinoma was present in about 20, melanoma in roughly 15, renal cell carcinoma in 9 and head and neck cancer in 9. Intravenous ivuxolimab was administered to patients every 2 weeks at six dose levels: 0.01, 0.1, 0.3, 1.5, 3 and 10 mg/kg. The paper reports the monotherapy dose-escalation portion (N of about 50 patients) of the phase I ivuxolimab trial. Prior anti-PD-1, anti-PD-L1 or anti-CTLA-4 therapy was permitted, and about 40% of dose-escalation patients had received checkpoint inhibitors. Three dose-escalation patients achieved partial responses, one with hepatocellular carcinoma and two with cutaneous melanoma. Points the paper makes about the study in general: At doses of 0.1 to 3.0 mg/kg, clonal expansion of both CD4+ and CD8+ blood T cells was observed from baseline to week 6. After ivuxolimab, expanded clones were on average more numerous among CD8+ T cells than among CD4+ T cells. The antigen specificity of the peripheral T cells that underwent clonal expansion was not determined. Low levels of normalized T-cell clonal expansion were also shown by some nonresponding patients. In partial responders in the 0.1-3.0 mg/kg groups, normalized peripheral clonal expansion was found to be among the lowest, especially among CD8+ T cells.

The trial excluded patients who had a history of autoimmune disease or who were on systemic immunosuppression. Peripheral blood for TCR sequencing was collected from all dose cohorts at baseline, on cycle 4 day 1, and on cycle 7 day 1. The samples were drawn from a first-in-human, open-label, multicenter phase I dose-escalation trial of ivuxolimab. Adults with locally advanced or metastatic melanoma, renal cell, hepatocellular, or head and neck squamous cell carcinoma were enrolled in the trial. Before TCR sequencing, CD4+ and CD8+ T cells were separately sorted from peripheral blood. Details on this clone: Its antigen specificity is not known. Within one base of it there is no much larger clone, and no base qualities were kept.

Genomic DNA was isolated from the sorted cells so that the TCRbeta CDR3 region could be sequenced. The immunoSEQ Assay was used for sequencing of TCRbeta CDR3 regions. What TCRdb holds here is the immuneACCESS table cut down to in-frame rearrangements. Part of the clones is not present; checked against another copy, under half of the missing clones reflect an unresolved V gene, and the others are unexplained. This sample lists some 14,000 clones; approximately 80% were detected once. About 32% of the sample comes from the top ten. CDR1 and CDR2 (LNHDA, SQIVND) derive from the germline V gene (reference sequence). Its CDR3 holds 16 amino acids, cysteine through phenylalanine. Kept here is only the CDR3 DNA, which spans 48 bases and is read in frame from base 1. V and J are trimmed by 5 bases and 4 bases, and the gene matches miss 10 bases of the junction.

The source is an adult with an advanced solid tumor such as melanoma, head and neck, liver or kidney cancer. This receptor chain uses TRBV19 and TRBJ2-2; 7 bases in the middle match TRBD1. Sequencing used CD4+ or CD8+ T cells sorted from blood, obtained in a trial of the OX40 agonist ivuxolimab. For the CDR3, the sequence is CASSEIQGYGTGELFF. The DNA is TGTGCCAGTAGTGAGATACAGGGGTACGGCACCGGGGAGCTGTTTTTT.